Each of the 12 T cell receptor beta chains below was sequenced from the same sample in a study of blood T cells in healthy people across ages. Using a J-beta primer mix together with a sample-barcoded 5' primer, a second PCR was run for about 6 to 12 cycles. TCRdb reprocessed the 5' RACE reads with MiXCR, giving one entry per CDR3 protein. This table holds about 630,000 distinct CDR3 sequences, roughly 21% found once. The sample taken for sequencing was blood. The receptors here all came from a man aged 65 to 79 in good health.

V usage is TRBV5-1 and J usage is TRBJ2-5, with TRBD2 matching 12 bases. With V trimmed by 0 bases and J by 5 bases, 5 bases remained unmatched. Germline V gene data show CDR1 as SGHRS and CDR2 as YFSETQ. CDR3 size: 16 residues. The CDR3 here is CASSLAGTSGLETQYF. The CDR3 DNA is TGCGCCAGCAGCTTGGCCGGGACTAGCGGGCTGGAGACCCAGTACTTC.

The sample holds a few counts of this clonotype. The V gene is TRBV6-1, the J gene TRBJ2-7; 10 bases fit TRBD2. The germline gives CDR1 MNHNS, CDR2 SASEGT. The CDR3 extends over 13 amino acids. The V gene end was trimmed by 0 bases and the J gene end by 13 bases; junction bases not matched to a gene: 6. The chain's CDR3 is CASSEAGAGGPYF. DNA for the CDR3: TGTGCCAGCAGTGAAGCGGGAGCGGGAGGGCCTTACTTC.

This clonotype was seen a handful of times. The rearrangement links TRBV6-1 to TRBJ2-5; TRBD1 matches 9 bases. The assigned J gene may be wrong: the sequence end matches TRBJ2-7 better. Germline V gene lookup returns CDR1 MNHNS and CDR2 SASEGT. CDR3 length equals 16 residues. This CDR3 reads CASSGTGTGYTYEQYF. CDR3 nucleotides: TGTGCCAGCAGTGGTACCGGGACAGGGTATACCTACGAGCAGTACTTC.

Notes on this clonotype: A read error may produce the germline difference seen at one junction end. V is TRBV28 and J is TRBJ2-3; the D call may be TRBD1 or TRBD2 (5 bases each). The germline gives CDR1 MDHEN, CDR2 SYDVKM. The CDR3 totals 16 residues. The CDR3 nucleotides read TGTGCCGGCAGTTTTCCCCCATCCGGGACCACAGATACGCAGTATTTT. It yields the protein CAGSFPPSGTTDTQYF.

This clonotype was recorded a few times. The V and J genes are TRBV20-1 and TRBJ2-4; D call uncertain. This CDR3 contains 15 residues. Germline V gene lookup returns CDR1 DFQATT and CDR2 SNEGSKA (reference sequence). Trimming cost V 0 bases and J 0 bases, with 9 bases left between them. CDR3 region: CSARDNAVAKNIQYF. DNA of the CDR3: TGCAGTGCTAGAGATAATGCGGTAGCCAAAAACATTCAGTACTTC.

This chain connects TRBV29-1 to TRBJ2-1, with TRBD2 identical over 10 bases. Germline trimming cut 6 bases from V and 2 bases from J; bases unmatched to any gene: 10. The CDR3 runs 16 residues. Germline V gene lookup returns CDR1 SQVTM and CDR2 ANQGSEA. The CDR3 protein is CSVGDGLAVTYNEQFF. CDR3 coding DNA: TGCAGCGTGGGAGATGGACTAGCGGTAACCTACAATGAGCAGTTCTTC.

Only a few counts were recorded for this clonotype. The genes are TRBV20-1 and TRBJ2-5, with D possibly being TRBD1 (6 bases). The CDR3 sequence is 14 residues long. Germline values: CDR1 DFQATT, CDR2 SNEGSKA (reference sequence). The ends were cut back, 4 bases at V and 5 bases at J, with 17 bases in the middle. Written as DNA, the CDR3 is TGCAGTGCTAATGCCTTAAGGGGGAAGGAGACCCAGTACTTC. It translates to CSANALRGKETQYF.

The chain has TRBV24-1 and TRBJ2-2; unclear D gene. Germline assignment: CDR1 KGHDR and CDR2 SFDVKD. CDR3 length: 13 amino acids. V was cut by 3 bases and J by 3 bases, with 4 bases left in between. Here the CDR3 reads CATSDTYTGELFF. Written as DNA, the CDR3 is TGTGCCACCAGTGATACTTACACCGGGGAGCTGTTTTTT.

This clonotype was detected many times. The V call is TRBV5-1, the J call TRBJ2-1; 11 nucleotides align to TRBD2. V shed 0 bases, J shed 9 bases, and the junction held 5 bases outside the gene matches. Germline CDR1 is SGHRS and CDR2 is YFSETQ. The length of the CDR3 is 15 residues. The CDR3 bases are TGCGCCAGCAGCTTGGGACTAGCGGGATGGGTTGAGCAGTTCTTC. Residues: CASSLGLAGWVEQFF.

This clonotype has more than one count but fewer than ten. The chain's CDR3 is CASSLDPGVNSPLHF. The CDR3 coding sequence is TGCGCCAGCAGCTTGGATCCAGGGGTCAATTCACCCCTCCACTTT. The J gene is TRBJ1-6, the V gene TRBV5-1, with TRBD1 as a possible D gene (6 bases). V gave up 0 bases and J gave up 7 bases, with 11 bases separating them. Germline lookup yields CDR1 SGHRS and CDR2 YFSETQ. This CDR3 has 15 amino acids.

The chain combines TRBV6-1 with TRBJ1-2, with D unresolved. V was trimmed by 0 bases and J by 4 bases, leaving 9 bases between them. The CDR3 sequence is 14 residues long. The germline gives CDR1 MNHNS, CDR2 SASEGT. CDR3 bases: TGTGCCAGCAGTGAAGCGCTTCCCGGCTATGGCTACACCTTC. It codes for CASSEALPGYGYTF.

This clonotype was seen only a few times. The rearrangement links TRBV28 to TRBJ2-5; D ambiguous. V was pared by 5 bases and J by 2 bases, with 6 bases between. The length of the CDR3 is 12 residues. Germline CDR1 MDHEN, CDR2 SYDVKM. DNA of the CDR3: TGTGCCAGCAGTATAAATCAAGAGACCCAGTACTTC. Protein sequence: CASSINQETQYF.